Listed below are T cell receptor beta chains from one sample, sequenced in a study of blood T cell repertoires in COVID-19. Measured with immunoSEQ multiplex PCR; TCRdb has only the in-frame clones, and not every one. The sample has over 110,000 clones; approximately 85% are singletons. Sequencing used peripheral blood. All receptors derive from a man between 65 and 79 years old with acute or convalescent COVID-19. Both conserved end residues are part of each CDR3. The D gene is left open where the match is weak. Expanded clones are given a class, and other clones once, few, many or no size at all.

J gene,D gene,clone size,CDR3 length,V gene,CDR3 DNA,CDR3 protein
TRBJ1-1,-,once,14,TRBV28,TGTGCCAGCACCCTGGGCAAGAGAAACACTGAAGCTTTCTTT,CASTLGKRNTEAFF
TRBJ2-1,-,once,15,TRBV7-9,TGTGCCAGCAGCTTAGTAGGGGGTATTTACAATGAGCAGTTCTTC,CASSLVGGIYNEQFF
TRBJ2-1,TRBD2,-,14,TRBV6-4,TGTGCCAGCAGTAAAGCGGGAGGGTATGATGAGCAGTTCTTC,CASSKAGGYDEQFF
TRBJ2-7,-,-,15,TRBV3-1/TRBV3-2,TGTGCCAGCAGCTTTGGGGCGGCAGTCGGGTACGAGCAGTACTTC,CASSFGAAVGYEQYF
TRBJ1-1,TRBD1,-,14,TRBV9,TGTGCCAGCAGCGCATATGACAGGGACACTGAAGCTTTCTTT,CASSAYDRDTEAFF
TRBJ2-7,TRBD2,few,16,TRBV6-2/TRBV6-3,TGTGCCAGCAGTTGGCCGGGACTAGCGGGGGCCTACGAGCAGTACTTC,CASSWPGLAGAYEQYF
TRBJ2-7,TRBD1,-,16,TRBV6-5,TGTGCCAGCAGTTACGCGGGACCGGGACAGGGATACGAGCAGTACTTC,CASSYAGPGQGYEQYF
TRBJ2-5,-,-,13,TRBV28,TGTGCCAGCAGCAACGACCAGAGGGAGACCCAGTACTTC,CASSNDQRETQYF
TRBJ1-2,TRBD1,-,14,TRBV4-1,TGCGCCAGCAGCCTTAACCGGGACAGGGAGATCTACACCTTC,CASSLNRDREIYTF
TRBJ1-6,-,-,12,TRBV9,TGTGCCAGCAGCCGGGTTAATTCACCCCTCCACTTT,CASSRVNSPLHF
TRBJ2-1,-,-,15,TRBV5-1,TGCGCCAGCAGGGGGCCAGGGTTATCTGTCAATGAGCAGTTCTTC,CASRGPGLSVNEQFF
TRBJ2-2,TRBD1,once,16,TRBV11-2,TGTGCCAGCAGCATACGACAGGGGGCGGAAACCGGGGAGCTGTTTTTT,CASSIRQGAETGELFF
TRBJ2-3,-,few,12,TRBV7-2,TGTGCCAGCAAACGGGGAGCAGATACGCAGTATTTT,CASKRGADTQYF
TRBJ2-1,-,-,14,TRBV6-5,TGTGCCAGCAGTTACTCGACAGGATACAATGAGCAGTTCTTC,CASSYSTGYNEQFF
TRBJ1-1,-,once,13,TRBV6-5,TGTGCCAGCAGTCGGACAGTGAACACTGAAGCTTTCTTT,CASSRTVNTEAFF
TRBJ2-1,-,-,16,TRBV12-1,TGTGCCAGCAGCTTTGCGCGGGAGGGCCCAAACAATGAGCAGTTCTTC,CASSFAREGPNNEQFF
TRBJ2-7,TRBD1,-,15,TRBV10-3,TGTGCCATCAGCGCCGGGACAGGGCTACTGTACGAGCAGTACTTC,CAISAGTGLLYEQYF
TRBJ1-4,TRBD1,-,16,TRBV16,TGTGCCAGCAGCCAAATCCATGGGACAGGGTACGAAAAACTGTTTTTT,CASSQIHGTGYEKLFF
TRBJ2-1,-,-,13,TRBV9,TGTGCCAGCAGCGTAGAGAGCGGACTGGAGCAGTTCTTC,CASSVESGLEQFF
TRBJ1-2,TRBD1,-,14,TRBV27,TGTGCCAGCACCCCCGGGACAGGGGCCTCTGGCTACACCTTC,CASTPGTGASGYTF
TRBJ1-1,-,once,13,TRBV15,TGTGCCACCAGTACGGGACAGAACACTGAAGCTTTCTTT,CATSTGQNTEAFF
TRBJ1-1,TRBD1,once,15,TRBV19,TGTGCCAGTAGTATCAGACAGGGGATGAACACTGAAGCTTTCTTT,CASSIRQGMNTEAFF
TRBJ2-1,TRBD2,-,16,TRBV10-1,TGCGCCAGCAGTGAGTTCCGGACTAGCGGGAACAATGAGCAGTTCTTC,CASSEFRTSGNNEQFF
TRBJ1-5,-,-,15,TRBV4-1,TGCGCCAGCAGCCAAGGAGAGTATAGCAATCAGCCCCAGCATTTT,CASSQGEYSNQPQHF
TRBJ1-3,-,-,15,TRBV6-5,TGTGCCAGCAGTTACTCCCCCGGGAGGGGAAACACCATATATTTT,CASSYSPGRGNTIYF
TRBJ2-3,TRBD2,once,15,TRBV2,TGTGCCAGCAGTATGGGACTAGCGGGATCAGATACGCAGTATTTT,CASSMGLAGSDTQYF
TRBJ2-1,-,-,11,TRBV19,TGTGCCAGTAGTCGTGTCAATGAGCAGTTCTTC,CASSRVNEQFF
TRBJ1-2,-,-,11,TRBV12-3/TRBV12-4,TGTGCCAGCAGCCCGGACTATGGCTACACCTTC,CASSPDYGYTF
TRBJ1-5,TRBD1,-,15,TRBV6-5,TGTGCCAGCAGTCGGACAGGGAGTAGCAATCAGCCCCAGCATTTT,CASSRTGSSNQPQHF
TRBJ2-2,TRBD2,-,15,TRBV19,TGTGCCAGTAGTATCAAAGCGGGGGGCCCCGGGGAGCTGTTTTTT,CASSIKAGGPGELFF
TRBJ2-7,-,-,15,TRBV5-4,TGTGCCAGCAGCCGCGGGCAGCGACAGGACTACGAGCAGTACTTC,CASSRGQRQDYEQYF
TRBJ2-1,TRBD1,-,15,TRBV18,TGTGCCAGCTCACCAGGACAGGGGGCCTACAATGAGCAGTTCTTC,CASSPGQGAYNEQFF
TRBJ2-7,-,once,11,TRBV7-2,TGTGCCAGCAGCTTTAGTCAGGTATCGTACTTC,CASSFSQVSYF
TRBJ2-6,TRBD2,-,20,TRBV4-2,TGTGCCAGCAGCCAAAGGGCGACTAGCGGGGCTTTCTCTGGGGCCAACGTCCTGACTTTC,CASSQRATSGAFSGANVLTF
TRBJ1-2,TRBD1,-,14,TRBV27,TGTGCCAGCAGCTCAGCCGGGACAGGGGACGGCTACACCTTC,CASSSAGTGDGYTF
TRBJ2-1,-,once,18,TRBV4-1,TGCGCCAGCAGCCAAGTTGGGTCCGGGACACCGTTGGACAATGAGCAGTTCTTC,CASSQVGSGTPLDNEQFF
TRBJ1-4,-,-,14,TRBV19,TGTGCCAGTAGTTCCCGGGACAAAAAAAGGGGACTGTTTTTT,CASSSRDKKRGLFF
TRBJ2-7,-,-,13,TRBV5-1,TGCGCCAGCAGCCTGACCACTACCTACGAGCAGTACTTC,CASSLTTTYEQYF
TRBJ2-3,TRBD2,-,15,TRBV19,TGTGCCAGTAGCCACACTAGCGGAGGGACAGATACGCAGTATTTT,CASSHTSGGTDTQYF
TRBJ1-2,-,-,11,TRBV7-6,TGTGCCAGCAGCTTATTTGAACAGATCGTCTTC,CASSLFEQIVF
TRBJ1-2,TRBD1,-,14,TRBV5-6,TGTGCCAGCAGCCTAACCGACAGGGTCGATGGCTACACCTTC,CASSLTDRVDGYTF
TRBJ1-4,TRBD1,-,14,TRBV6-5,TGTGCCAGCAGTTACGGACAGGGTGGTGAAAAACTGTTTTTT,CASSYGQGGEKLFF
TRBJ2-5,-,-,20,TRBV6-1,TGTGCCAGCAGTGAGGTGGGGCGAGTGTCGGGACTTCTCGCTGGGGAGACCCAGTACTTC,CASSEVGRVSGLLAGETQYF
TRBJ1-2,TRBD1,-,16,TRBV3-1/TRBV3-2,TGTGCCAGCAGCCCAGGGGTGGGGCAGGGGGGCTATGGCTACACCTTC,CASSPGVGQGGYGYTF
TRBJ1-1,-,-,13,TRBV6-6,TGTGCCAGCCGAGCATCAGGGGACACTGAAGCTTTCTTT,CASRASGDTEAFF
TRBJ1-3,TRBD1,-,14,TRBV5-1,TGCGCCAGCAGGCGGGACAGGGGAAAAAACACCATATATTTT,CASRRDRGKNTIYF
TRBJ2-3,TRBD1,-,16,TRBV4-1,TGCGCCAGCAGCCAAAGACAGGGTGACCTAGCACCTTCGCAGTATTTT,CASSQRQGDLAPSQYF
TRBJ1-6,TRBD1,-,17,TRBV5-6,TGTGCCAGCAGCATTTTCGGGACAGGGGGTTTGAATTCACCCCTCCACTTT,CASSIFGTGGLNSPLHF
TRBJ1-5,TRBD1,-,15,TRBV19,TGTGCCAGTAACCAGGGGGACCTGTCCAATCAGCCCCAGCATTTT,CASNQGDLSNQPQHF
TRBJ2-5,-,-,13,TRBV4-2,TGTGCCAGCAGCCAAGAGGAGACAGAGACCCAGTACTTC,CASSQEETETQYF
TRBJ2-1,TRBD1,once,17,TRBV5-8,TGTGCCAGCAGCCGGTGGGGACAGGGGAGGATCGATGATGAGCAGTTCTTC,CASSRWGQGRIDDEQFF
TRBJ1-1,TRBD1,-,13,TRBV7-3,TGTGCCAGCAGCGTCGACAGGGCCACTGAAGCTTTCTTT,CASSVDRATEAFF
TRBJ2-7,-,-,14,TRBV5-1,TGCGCCAGCAGCGACAACATGGGTTTCTACGAGCAGTACTTC,CASSDNMGFYEQYF
TRBJ2-1,TRBD1,-,15,TRBV7-8,TGTGCCAGCAGCAGTAGACAGGGGGCAACCAATGAGCAGTTCTTC,CASSSRQGATNEQFF
TRBJ1-1,-,-,13,TRBV11-3,TGTGCCAGCATCCTTCCGTTGTACACTGAAGCTTTCTTT,CASILPLYTEAFF
TRBJ1-1,TRBD1,-,15,TRBV9,TGTGCCAGCAGCACCCGACAGGGGGCGCTTACTGAAGCTTTCTTT,CASSTRQGALTEAFF
TRBJ1-1,-,-,14,TRBV12-5,TGTGCTAGTGGTCCTGCAGGAGGGAGGACTGAAGCTTTCTTT,CASGPAGGRTEAFF
TRBJ2-5,-,-,14,TRBV5-1,TGCGCCAGCAGCTTGGCCTCGGTGCCGGAGACCCAGTACTTC,CASSLASVPETQYF
TRBJ2-1,TRBD2,-,14,TRBV5-4,TGTGCCAGCAGCTTTGGTGGGAGGGCCAGGGAGCAGTTCTTC,CASSFGGRAREQFF